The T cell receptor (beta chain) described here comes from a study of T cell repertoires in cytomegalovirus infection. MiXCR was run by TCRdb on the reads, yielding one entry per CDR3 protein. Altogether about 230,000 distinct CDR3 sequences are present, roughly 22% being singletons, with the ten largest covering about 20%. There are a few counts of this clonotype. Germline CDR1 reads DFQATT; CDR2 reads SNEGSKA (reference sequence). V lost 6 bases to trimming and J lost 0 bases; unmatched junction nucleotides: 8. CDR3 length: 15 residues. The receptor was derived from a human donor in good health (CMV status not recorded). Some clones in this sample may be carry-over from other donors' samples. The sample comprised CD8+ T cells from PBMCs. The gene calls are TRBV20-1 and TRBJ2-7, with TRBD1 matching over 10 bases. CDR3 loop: CSALPGQGRSYEQYF. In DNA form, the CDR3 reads TGCAGTGCCCTCCCGGGACAGGGGCGCTCCTACGAGCAGTACTTC.